This is a list of T cell receptor beta chains from one sample in a study of blood T cell repertoires in COVID-19. TCRdb keeps only in-frame clones here, not all; method: immunoSEQ multiplex PCR. The top ten hold around 3% of the sample, which has about 190,000 clones, around 87% seen once. The material sequenced was peripheral blood. The receptors come from a man aged 40-49 years with active or convalescent COVID-19. Both conserved end residues are part of each CDR3. A D gene is named only where the DNA matches it firmly. Clone size is shown for a subset of rows, as once, few, many or a class of expanded clone.

V	D	size	J	CDR3	DNA
TRBV4-3	.	once	TRBJ1-2	CASSQDWTELSILDGYTF	TGCGCCAGCAGCCAAGATTGGACAGAACTATCTATACTAGACGGCTACACCTTC
TRBV5-1	.	.	TRBJ1-4	CASSFRQAANEKLFF	TGCGCCAGCAGCTTCCGACAGGCAGCTAATGAAAAACTGTTTTTT
TRBV28	.	.	TRBJ2-7	CASSATGDEQYF	TGTGCCAGCAGCGCCACAGGAGACGAGCAGTACTTC
TRBV11-3	TRBD1	.	TRBJ1-1	CASSFSPGTGLMNTEAFF	TGTGCCAGCAGCTTCTCACCCGGGACAGGGTTGATGAACACTGAAGCTTTCTTT
TRBV5-1	TRBD1	.	TRBJ2-7	CASSVGGTGGHEQYF	TGCGCCAGCAGCGTGGGCGGGACAGGGGGACACGAGCAGTACTTC
TRBV6-5	.	few	TRBJ1-6	CASSYLGGNSPLHF	TGTGCCAGCAGTTATCTGGGGGGAAATTCACCCCTCCACTTT
TRBV11-3	TRBD1	.	TRBJ1-2	CASSLNFGDRDGYTF	TGTGCCAGCAGCTTAAATTTCGGGGACAGGGATGGCTACACCTTC
TRBV7-8	.	few	TRBJ1-1	CASMSLSLNTEAFF	TGTGCCAGCATGTCCCTCTCTCTGAACACTGAAGCTTTCTTT
TRBV6-5	TRBD1	.	TRBJ1-5	CASTLDRASNQPQHF	TGTGCCAGCACCCTAGACAGGGCTAGCAATCAGCCCCAGCATTTT
TRBV12-5	.	.	TRBJ1-1	CASFGLNTEAFF	TGTGCTAGTTTTGGCCTGAACACTGAAGCTTTCTTT
TRBV28	.	.	TRBJ2-1	CASNLWGQGPYNEQFF	TGTGCCAGCAACCTCTGGGGGCAGGGGCCGTACAATGAGCAGTTCTTC
TRBV5-1	.	.	TRBJ1-1	CASSLDSANTEAFF	TGCGCCAGCAGCTTGGATAGCGCGAACACTGAAGCTTTCTTT
TRBV4-3	.	few	TRBJ1-4	CASSQDSGTNEKLFF	TGCGCCAGCAGCCAAGATTCCGGAACTAATGAAAAACTGTTTTTT
TRBV30	.	.	TRBJ1-5	CAWSAPGSGGNQPQHF	TGTGCCTGGAGTGCCCCGGGTTCAGGAGGAAATCAGCCCCAGCATTTT
TRBV6-2/TRBV6-3	.	.	TRBJ1-2	CASSEGSYGYTF	TGTGCCAGCAGTGAGGGTAGCTATGGCTACACCTTC
TRBV10-3	.	.	TRBJ1-5	CAISDPRGGGGQPQHF	TGTGCCATCAGTGACCCCAGAGGGGGGGGCGGTCAGCCCCAGCATTTT
TRBV5-5	TRBD1	.	TRBJ2-1	CASSLKDRGNEQFF	TGTGCCAGCAGCCTCAAGGACAGGGGTAATGAGCAGTTCTTC
TRBV4-1	TRBD1	.	TRBJ2-2	CASSQSGTAVTGELFF	TGCGCCAGCAGCCAATCGGGGACAGCCGTGACCGGGGAGCTGTTTTTT
TRBV29-1	TRBD1	.	TRBJ2-7	CSVEGQRYEQYF	TGCAGCGTTGAGGGACAGCGCTACGAGCAGTACTTC
TRBV5-3	.	.	TRBJ1-5	CARSLGSCSRGSNQPQHF	TGTGCCAGAAGCTTGGGAAGTTGTTCGCGGGGAAGCAATCAGCCCCAGCATTTT
TRBV19	TRBD2	.	TRBJ2-7	CASSILAGGTYEQYF	TGTGCCAGTAGTATTTTAGCGGGGGGTACCTACGAGCAGTACTTC
TRBV30	.	.	TRBJ1-6	CAWRPSGRGINSPLHF	TGTGCCTGGAGACCGTCTGGTCGGGGGATTAATTCACCCCTCCACTTT
TRBV19	.	.	TRBJ1-5	CASSALLGAGQPQHF	TGTGCCAGTAGTGCCCTTTTGGGGGCTGGGCAGCCCCAGCATTTT
TRBV10-3	TRBD1	.	TRBJ1-5	CASSARGQDSNQPQHF	TGTGCCTCCTCCGCGCGGGGACAGGATAGCAATCAGCCCCAGCATTTT
TRBV30	.	.	TRBJ2-7	CAWGGRRNYEQYF	TGTGCCTGGGGGGGGAGAAGAAACTACGAGCAGTACTTC
TRBV5-1	.	.	TRBJ1-2	CASRATESYGYTF	TGCGCCAGCAGGGCGACGGAGAGCTATGGCTACACCTTC
TRBV4-2	TRBD2	.	TRBJ2-3	CASSYPVLAGNTDTQYF	TGTGCCAGCAGCTACCCCGTACTAGCGGGGAACACAGATACGCAGTATTTT
TRBV3-1/TRBV3-2	.	.	TRBJ2-1	CASSQDPGTYNEQFF	TGTGCCAGCAGCCAAGACCCCGGTACCTACAATGAGCAGTTCTTC
TRBV7-9	TRBD1	.	TRBJ1-2	CASSQGQGLSYGYTF	TGTGCCAGCAGCCAAGGACAGGGATTAAGCTATGGCTACACCTTC
TRBV5-1	TRBD2	.	TRBJ2-5	CASSLGAGQPTTQYF	TGCGCCAGCAGCTTAGGAGCGGGGCAACCCACGACCCAGTACTTC
TRBV11-2	.	.	TRBJ1-6	CASSLRVRTYNSPLHF	TGTGCCAGCAGCTTACGGGTGAGGACCTATAATTCACCCCTCCACTTT
TRBV24-1	.	once	TRBJ2-1	CATSETGSYNEQFF	TGTGCCACCAGTGAAACAGGATCCTACAATGAGCAGTTCTTC
TRBV12-3/TRBV12-4	.	.	TRBJ2-5	CASSVEREETQYF	TGTGCCAGCAGCGTAGAGCGAGAAGAGACCCAGTACTTC